These 4 T cell receptor beta chains were sequenced from one sample in a study of blood T cell repertoires in COVID-19. Sequencing was performed with immunoSEQ multiplex PCR; in TCRdb, only in-frame clones are kept and a portion is missing. This table has approximately 240,000 clones, around 81% appearing once. Sequencing was carried out using peripheral blood. Receptor source: a woman aged 60-70 years with active or convalescent COVID-19.

V is TRBV7-9 and J is TRBJ2-7; D is perhaps TRBD1 (6 bases). Germline lookup yields CDR1 SEHNR and CDR2 FQNEAQ (reference sequence). The length of the CDR3 is 12 residues. V was shortened by 4 bases and J by 4 bases, with 8 bases between the two germline ends. DNA for the CDR3: TGTGCCAGCAGCTCCACAGGGTACGAGCAGTACTTC. As protein: CASSSTGYEQYF.

This clone was detected ten times or more. The V and J genes are TRBV30 and TRBJ1-1, with D hard to call. The ends were cut back, 4 bases at V and 2 bases at J, with 5 bases in the middle. Germline V gene lookup returns CDR1 GTSNPN and CDR2 SVGIG (reference sequence). The CDR3 runs 11 residues. The CDR3 sequence: CAWILNTEAFF. The CDR3 DNA sequence: TGTGCCTGGATTTTAAACACTGAAGCTTTCTTT.

This chain connects TRBV15 to TRBJ1-5; the match to TRBD1 covers 9 bases. Germline V lookup: CDR1 LNHNV, CDR2 YYDKDF (reference sequence). CDR3 length equals 16 residues. V dropped 1 base and J dropped 6; count of bases not matched to a gene: 7. The CDR3 here is CATSRGIGQGLQPQHF. CDR3 sequence (DNA): TGTGCCACCAGCAGAGGGATAGGACAGGGGCTTCAGCCCCAGCATTTT. Full variable domain (rest looked up from reference TRBV15 and TRBJ1-5): DAMVIQNPRYQVTQFGKPVTLSCSQTLNHNVMYWYQQKSSQAPKLLFHYYDKDFNNEADTPDNFQSRRPNTSFCFLDIRSPGLGDTAMYLCATSRGIGQGLQPQHFGDGTRLSIL.

V gene TRBV7-2 combines with J gene TRBJ2-5; 8 positions agree with TRBD2. The germline V gene encodes CDR1 SGHTA and CDR2 FQGNSA. The V gene end was trimmed by 3 bases and the J gene end by 4 bases; junction bases not matched to a gene: 7. This CDR3 comprises 15 residues. The CDR3 DNA is TGTGCCAGCAGCTTTTCATCGGGGGGGGGAGAGACCCAGTACTTC. It is translated as CASSFSSGGGETQYF.